The clone carrying this T cell receptor beta chain is judged medium-sized. Its antigen is as yet unknown. The entry originates in a study of spatial heterogeneity in lung cancer. The time point denotes: sample taken at primary tumor resection. Germline CDR1 reads DFQATT; CDR2 reads SNEGSKA (reference sequence). The CDR3 has 14 residues. The V and J ends lost 0 bases and 3 bases respectively, with 9 bases between them. Study conclusions and caveats: Tumors with more nonsynonymous mutations had more expanded intratumoral alpha and beta TCRs.

TCRdb re-derived calls from the 5' RACE reads in MiXCR, one entry per CDR3 protein. The sample has approximately 2,300 distinct CDR3 sequences; roughly an eighth are singletons. The clonotype originates from a male donor with early-stage non-small cell lung cancer. The material was lung tumor tissue, obtained at surgery. The rearrangement joins TRBV20-1 to TRBJ1-3, with a weak D call TRBD1 (5 bases). CDR3 sequence (DNA): TGCAGTGCTAGAGATCCCGGGGGTGGAAACACCATATATTTT. Amino acids: CSARDPGGGNTIYF.